This T cell receptor beta chain derives from a study of CD8+ T cells in alopecia areata (dated by TCRdb to 2016 to 2019). For the wider study: Treated patients were enrolled in an open-label pilot trial of oral tofacitinib at 5 to 10 mg twice daily for moderate-to-severe alopecia areata. Tofacitinib was given for 6 to 18 months, followed by 6 months of follow-up off drug to assess delayed response and recurrence. For the treated patients, the SALT score, which quantifies what percentage of scalp surface area is affected, served as the measure of disease severity. To study T cell clonal expansion in alopecia areata, the researchers applied high-throughput TCRbeta sequencing to both the C3H/HeJ mouse model and human patients. Scalp tissue and sorted CD4+ and CD8+ peripheral blood T cells from patchy and totalis/universalis alopecia areata patients and from healthy controls were covered by human TCRbeta sequencing. Biopsies were taken from tofacitinib-treated patients at baseline and at 4 and 24 weeks of treatment, and a later scalp biopsy was taken in several of the tofacitinib-treated patients. Scalp clonality was compared among normal scalp (n=4), patchy alopecia areata scalp (n=8), and alopecia totalis/universalis scalp (n=8). RNA was obtained with the PAXgene miRNA kit for fixed scalp, the miRNeasy kit for PBMCs, and the RNeasy kit for mouse skin. immunoSEQ multiplex PCR using 35 Vbeta forward primers and 13 Jbeta reverse primers was used to amplify TCRbeta CDR3 regions. Study-wide conclusions, independent of this receptor: Many expanded lesional clones were found to persist in scalp and blood during tofacitinib treatment, and relapse after treatment cessation may be partly explained by this persistence. Unlike mouse skin, which is dominated by gammadelta T cells, normal human skin has resident alphabeta T cells that are also sequenced, and this complicates analysis of the scalp TCR repertoire. TCR sequences shared between patients were less clear than in mice, possibly partly because of HLA diversity in the patient population. Because the treated cohort was small and had only one nonresponder, larger studies are needed to examine links between baseline CD8+ expansion and response. Compared with normal scalp, lesional scalp had higher clonality and more expanded CD8+ clones, particularly in alopecia totalis/universalis, a pattern that suggests antigenic drive. Tofacitinib significantly lowered scalp clonality and the number of expanded CD8+ clones among the top 100 scalp clones.

Library preparation was by the immunoSEQ multiplex PCR assay. For TCR sequencing, RNA was extracted from every sample and reverse transcribed into cDNA to serve as template. SuperScript III was used for first-strand cDNA synthesis, primed with a 2:1 mix of oligo-dT and random hexamers. A synthetic immune receptor repertoire was used to gauge amplification bias, and whatever bias remained was removed computationally. In the authors' own workflow: Raw reads were preprocessed for error removal, and CDR3 was defined according to IMGT conventions as running from the conserved cysteine to phenylalanine. Clonality was computed as 1 minus the Shannon entropy, with the entropy normalized by log2 of the number of productive unique TCRs. Whether each scalp clone was CD4 or CD8 was inferred by checking scalp TCRbeta sequences against the CD4 and CD8 repertoires from sorted blood. Not all clones reach the TCRdb copy of this immuneACCESS table, which keeps in-frame sequences only. Checked studies attribute under half of the gap to unresolved V genes and leave the rest unexplained. From that table come the V and J calls and clone size; the DNA was used to work out D and trimming. The table for this sample lists some 200,000 clones; approximately 56% of them were counted only once. Together, the top ten hold approximately 3.4% of the sample.

This specimen's time point label, interpreted: roughly 27 days on oral tofacitinib. In the paper's terms, the treatment or condition label means: oral pan-JAK inhibitor, 5-10 mg twice daily. Lesional scalp punch biopsies and peripheral blood were collected from alopecia areata patients. PBMCs were separated by density centrifugation and stained for CD3, CD4 and CD8, after which CD4+ and CD8+ T cells were sorted on a FACSAria. Remarks on this clone: It has no known antigen specificity. Base qualities were left out, and no much larger clone turns up one base away.

Sequences SGDLS (CDR1) and YYNGEE (CDR2) are obtained from the germline V gene. Reading from cysteine to phenylalanine, the CDR3 counts 14 amino acids. Left in the record is the CDR3 DNA by itself, 42 bases read in frame from the first base. V lost 0 bases and J lost 0 bases; the stretch between them is 3 bases long. The TCR sequence derives from a human donor with alopecia areata. The starting material was CD4+ T cells sorted from blood, obtained at week 4, from a patient treated with tofacitinib. Recombination joined TRBV9 with TRBJ2-2; no D gene is confidently identified. CDR3 protein: CASSVDPNTGELFF. In nucleotides, the sequence is TGTGCCAGCAGCGTAGATCCGAACACCGGGGAGCTGTTTTTT.